A selection of T cell receptor beta chains follows, all from one sample in a study of T cells expressing NK-cell markers. No DNA is given; TCRdb re-called the 5' RACE reads and lists each CDR3 protein once. The sample holds about 170,000 distinct CDR3 sequences. The specimen sequenced was blood T cells: a sorted CD56 or NKG2C T cell subset, CD4+ or CD8+ T cells, or bulk PBMC T cells (not recorded which). These receptors all come from a man aged 18-70 years in good health. CDR3s include the opening cysteine and the closing phenylalanine or tryptophan. Each record gives: J gene, V gene, CDR3 protein.

>TRBJ1-5|TRBV4-1
CASSQDSGTGYPQHF
>TRBJ1-6|TRBV27
CASSLSPDRGSPLHF
>TRBJ2-7|TRBV7-9
CASSSKNRAHEQYF
>TRBJ2-7|TRBV5-5
CASSLIRADGAEQYF
>TRBJ1-1|TRBV27
CASSLASLGRGNTEAFF
>TRBJ2-1|TRBV7-8
CASSLVPPDTEGKLLNEQFF
>TRBJ1-6|TRBV2
CAQQVSSYNSPLHF
>TRBJ2-1|TRBV24-1
CATSDIKGQISSYNEQFF
>TRBJ1-3|TRBV6-1
CASSEEVEWRNTIYF
>TRBJ2-2|TRBV7-2
CASSFLAGTNTGELFF
>TRBJ2-1|TRBV6-1
CASSPMSGGTDEQFF
>TRBJ2-5|TRBV9
CASSPHSGAEETQYF
>TRBJ2-1|TRBV6-2/TRBV6-3
CASSYTGGRDEQFF
>TRBJ2-7|TRBV20-1
CSARDGSGGTYEQYF
>TRBJ2-5|TRBV3-1
CASSQGDHGRVQETQYF
>TRBJ1-5|TRBV5-1
CASSLDGGENPADQPQHF
>TRBJ2-7|TRBV5-1
CASSAPGQSYEQYF
>TRBJ2-1|TRBV9
CASSVAGADNEQFF
>TRBJ2-3|TRBV5-7
CASSFDRGPTDTQYF
>TRBJ1-1|TRBV27
CASSFRRVNTEAFF
>TRBJ1-5|TRBV12-3/TRBV12-4
CASSPGRAAQPQHF
>TRBJ1-6|TRBV4-1
CASSQDFLTGSPLHF
>TRBJ1-4|TRBV27
CASSSDRVGEKLFF
>TRBJ2-1|TRBV4-1
CASSQGIRAPQFF
>TRBJ2-5|TRBV5-4
CASSFGGLQYF
>TRBJ1-1|TRBV21-1
CASSKDCRADKNTEAFF
>TRBJ2-7|TRBV25-1
CASSAGSSYEQYF
>TRBJ2-3|TRBV6-1
CASSEALRLAGDTDTQYF
>TRBJ1-5|TRBV1
CTSSQEGGQGTLSPQHF
>TRBJ2-7|TRBV20-1
CSARAGTSVLYEQYF
>TRBJ2-1|TRBV6-1
CASSPEGAGSNEQFF
>TRBJ2-1|TRBV7-8
CASSQKGTSKSYNEQFF
>TRBJ2-7|TRBV7-9
CASSPPGQSYEQYF
>TRBJ1-1|TRBV27
CASSQGSAEAFF
>TRBJ2-2|TRBV28
CASSLDLSNTGELFF
>TRBJ2-1|TRBV3-1
CASSPTSPSYNEQFF
>TRBJ2-7|TRBV20-1
CSARDYGTGGYEQYF
>TRBJ2-3|TRBV27
CASSVLAGSTDTQYF
>TRBJ2-3|TRBV19
CASSTWSGGFTDTQYF
>TRBJ2-1|TRBV6-2/TRBV6-3
CASSHLRPEMQGGGKNEQFF